The 3 T cell receptor beta chains listed next were all sequenced from one sample in a study of blood T cell repertoires in COVID-19. Profiled with immunoSEQ multiplex PCR; TCRdb holds only in-frame clones, not every one. The table shows 250,000 to 300,000 clones, with about nine tenths occurring only once. Source material: PBMCs or T cells enriched from blood (not recorded which). The receptors come from a middle-aged woman who had recovered from COVID-19.

V usage is TRBV6-2 or TRBV6-3 and J usage is TRBJ2-7; no clear D gene. Trimming left V 4 bases short and J 1 base short, with 14 bases between. This CDR3 is built from 15 residues. Germline CDR1 is MNHEY and CDR2 is SVGEGT. The CDR3 here is CASSSLADPSYEQYF. The DNA of the CDR3 is TGTGCCAGCAGTTCATTGGCGGATCCATCCTACGAGCAGTACTTC.

The chain uses TRBV18 and TRBJ2-1; 8 bases map to TRBD2. J lost 5 bases, V lost 5 bases, and 2 bases had no gene match. This CDR3 is built from 13 residues. Looked up from germline, CDR1 is KGHSH and CDR2 is LQKENI. Here the CDR3 reads CASSTTSDNEQFF. The DNA for the CDR3 is TGTGCCAGCTCAACGACTAGCGACAATGAGCAGTTCTTC.

The chain carries TRBV6-1 and TRBJ1-2; D unclear. Per germline, CDR1 MNHNS and CDR2 SASEGT. This CDR3 has 13 residues. Trimming cost V 3 bases and J 5 bases, with 10 bases left between them. The CDR3 region is CASSDTIGYGYTF. In nucleotides, the CDR3 is TGTGCCAGCAGTGACACGATCGGTTATGGCTACACCTTC.